This T cell receptor (beta chain) was found in a study of post-analysis software for immune sequencing data. Overall study context: Several disease courses (relapsing-remitting, secondary progressive and progressive-relapsing) of multiple sclerosis were included.

Details on this clonotype: The antigen remains undetermined.

Study outcomes and limitations: Relative to controls, patients had several TRBV segments at higher frequency, with TRBV5-6, TRBV5-1 and TRBV20-1 among these. Normalized Chao1 diversity was significantly lower in multiple sclerosis patients than in controls. Clustering by F measure revealed strong co-clustering among samples prepared together in one batch.

Germline V CDR1 and CDR2: DFQATT, SNEGSKA (reference sequence). V dropped 5 bases and J dropped 0; count of bases not matched to a gene: 7. The CDR3 covers 15 residues. Unique-molecular-identifier-tagged TCR beta cDNA libraries were used. Yield was some 500,000 cDNA molecules from approximately 0.91 to 9.4 million T cells. TCRdb recomputed calls from the PCR reads with MiXCR, one row per CDR3 protein. This table holds hundreds of thousands of distinct CDR3 sequences, approximately 59% found once. The material sequenced was blood. The V and J genes are TRBV20-1 and TRBJ2-1; TRBD2 matches 7 bases. This TCR came from a girl aged 2-15 years with multiple sclerosis. The CDR3 DNA reads TGCAGTGCTGCAAACGGGGGGAGCTCCTACAATGAGCAGTTCTTC. Amino acid sequence: CSAANGGSSYNEQFF.